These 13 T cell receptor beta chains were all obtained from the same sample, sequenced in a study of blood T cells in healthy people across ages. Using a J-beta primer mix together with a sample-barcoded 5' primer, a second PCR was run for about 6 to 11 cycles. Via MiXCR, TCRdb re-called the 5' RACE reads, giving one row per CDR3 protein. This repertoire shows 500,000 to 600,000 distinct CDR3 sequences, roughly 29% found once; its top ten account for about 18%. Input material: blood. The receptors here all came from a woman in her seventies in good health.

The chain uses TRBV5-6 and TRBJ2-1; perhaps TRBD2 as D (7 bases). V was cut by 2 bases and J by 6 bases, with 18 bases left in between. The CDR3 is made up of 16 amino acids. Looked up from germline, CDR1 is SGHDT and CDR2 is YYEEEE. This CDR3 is CASSFRRGLPFNEQFF. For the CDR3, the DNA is TGTGCCAGCAGCTTTAGGCGGGGGCTCCCCTTCAATGAGCAGTTCTTC.

In DNA, the CDR3 is TGCGCCAGTACTAGCGGGGGGGTGCAAGAGACCCAGTACTTC. Translation gives CASTSGGVQETQYF. The V and J genes are TRBV5-1 and TRBJ2-5; 13 bases agree with TRBD2. The CDR3 runs to 14 residues. The trim removed 8 bases at V and 2 bases at J, leaving 3 bases unmatched. In germline, CDR1 is SGHRS, CDR2 YFSETQ. The whole variable domain, filled in from reference TRBV5-1 and TRBJ2-5, reads KAGVTQTPRYLIKTRGQQVTLSCSPISGHRSVSWYQQTPGQGLQFLFEYFSETQRNKGNFPGRFSGRQFSNSRSEMNVSTLELGDSALYLCASTSGGVQETQYFGPGTRLLVL.

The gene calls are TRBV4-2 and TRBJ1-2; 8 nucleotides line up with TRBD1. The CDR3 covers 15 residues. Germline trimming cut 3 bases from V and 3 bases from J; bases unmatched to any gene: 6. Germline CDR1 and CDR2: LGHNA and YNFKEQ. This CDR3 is CASSHRQGQDYGYTF. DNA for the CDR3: TGTGCCAGCAGCCACCGACAGGGGCAGGACTATGGCTACACCTTC.

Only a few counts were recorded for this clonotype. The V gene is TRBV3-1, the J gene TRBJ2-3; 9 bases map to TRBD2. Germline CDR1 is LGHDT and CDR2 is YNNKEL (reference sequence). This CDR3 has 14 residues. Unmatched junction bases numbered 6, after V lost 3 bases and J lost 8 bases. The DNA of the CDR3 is TGTGCCAGCAGCCAGATTTCTAGCGGGGCTACGCAGTATTTT. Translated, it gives CASSQISSGATQYF.

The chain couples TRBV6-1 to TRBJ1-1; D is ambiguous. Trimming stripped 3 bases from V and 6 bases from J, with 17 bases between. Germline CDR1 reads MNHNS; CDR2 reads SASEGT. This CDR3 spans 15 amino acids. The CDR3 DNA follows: TGTGCCAGCAGTGATTGGGGAGGGATCGCGGCTGAAGCTTTCTTT. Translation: CASSDWGGIAAEAFF.

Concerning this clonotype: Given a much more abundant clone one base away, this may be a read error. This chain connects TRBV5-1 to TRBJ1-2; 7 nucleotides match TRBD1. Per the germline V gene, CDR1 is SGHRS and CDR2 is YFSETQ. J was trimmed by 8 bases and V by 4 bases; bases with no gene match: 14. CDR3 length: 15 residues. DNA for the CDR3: TGCGCCAGCAGCCCTTACCAGGGGGGAATGAGGGGCTACACCTTC. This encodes CASSPYQGGMRGYTF.

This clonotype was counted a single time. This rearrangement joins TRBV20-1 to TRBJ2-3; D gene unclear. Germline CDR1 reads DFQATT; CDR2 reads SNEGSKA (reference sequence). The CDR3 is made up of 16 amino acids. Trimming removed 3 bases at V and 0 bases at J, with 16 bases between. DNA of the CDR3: TGCAGTGCTAGGCCCCTCACCCTTATAAGCACAGATACGCAGTATTTT. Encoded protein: CSARPLTLISTDTQYF.

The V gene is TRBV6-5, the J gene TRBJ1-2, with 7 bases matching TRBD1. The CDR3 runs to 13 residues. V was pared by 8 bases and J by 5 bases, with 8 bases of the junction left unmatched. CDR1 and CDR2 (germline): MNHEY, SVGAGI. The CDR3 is CASFSTGPYGYTF. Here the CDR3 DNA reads TGTGCCAGCTTTTCGACAGGGCCGTATGGCTACACCTTC.

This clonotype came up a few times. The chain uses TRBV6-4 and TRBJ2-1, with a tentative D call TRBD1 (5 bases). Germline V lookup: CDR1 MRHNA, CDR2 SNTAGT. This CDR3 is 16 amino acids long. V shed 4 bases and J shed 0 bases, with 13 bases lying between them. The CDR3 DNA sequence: TGTGCCAGCAGTGTAAGGGGCGCCAGCTCCTACAATGAGCAGTTCTTC. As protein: CASSVRGASSYNEQFF.

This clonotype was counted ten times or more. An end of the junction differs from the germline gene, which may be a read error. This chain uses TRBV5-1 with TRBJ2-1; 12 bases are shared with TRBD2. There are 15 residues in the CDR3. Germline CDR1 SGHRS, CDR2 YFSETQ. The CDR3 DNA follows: TGTGCCAGCAGTCTCGGACTAGCGGGGTACAATGAGCAGTTCTTC. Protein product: CASSLGLAGYNEQFF. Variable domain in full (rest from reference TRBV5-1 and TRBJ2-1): KAGVTQTPRYLIKTRGQQVTLSCSPISGHRSVSWYQQTPGQGLQFLFEYFSETQRNKGNFPGRFSGRQFSNSRSEMNVSTLELGDSALYLCASSLGLAGYNEQFFGPGTRLTVL.

CDR3 DNA sequence: TGTGCCAGCAGCTCGGGGACCGTTCGGGAGACCCAGTACTTC. Translation gives CASSSGTVRETQYF. J is TRBJ2-5 and V is TRBV7-2; the D gene could be TRBD1 or TRBD2 (5 bases each). Germline-derived CDR1 and CDR2 are SGHTA and FQGNSA. This CDR3 spans 14 amino acids. The ends were cut back, 4 bases at V and 5 bases at J, with 14 bases in the middle.

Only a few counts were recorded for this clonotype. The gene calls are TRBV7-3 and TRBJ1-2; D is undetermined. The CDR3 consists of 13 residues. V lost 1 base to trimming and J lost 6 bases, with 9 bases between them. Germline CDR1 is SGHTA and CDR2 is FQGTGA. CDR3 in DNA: TGTGCCAGCAGCTTAAATGGAGTACATGGCTACACCTTC. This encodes CASSLNGVHGYTF.

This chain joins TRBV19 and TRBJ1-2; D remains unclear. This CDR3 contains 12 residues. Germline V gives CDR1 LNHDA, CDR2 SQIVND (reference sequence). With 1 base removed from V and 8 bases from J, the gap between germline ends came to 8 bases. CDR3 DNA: TGTGCCAGTAGTATAGGAGGGTTAGGCTACACCTTC. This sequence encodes CASSIGGLGYTF. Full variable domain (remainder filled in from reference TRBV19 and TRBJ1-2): DGGITQSPKYLFRKEGQNVTLSCEQNLNHDAMYWYRQDPGQGLRLIYYSQIVNDFQKGDIAEGYSVSREKKESFPLTVTSAQKNPTAFYLCASSIGGLGYTFGSGTRLTVV.